This T cell receptor (beta chain) derives from a study of T cell responses to AZD1222 COVID-19 vaccine. Study conclusions and caveats: Two AZD1222 doses significantly raised spike-specific TCR breadth and depth over controls.

About this clone itself: Its specificity is unknown.

Germline V gene lookup returns CDR1 MNHEY and CDR2 SVGAGI. The V segment lost 6 bases and the J segment 4 bases; nucleotides outside the gene matches: 10. CDR3 length equals 15 residues. The assay was immunoSEQ multiplex PCR, and TCRdb's table has in-frame clones only and misses some. The profile shows 60,000 to 80,000 clones, about 85% of them singletons. Source: peripheral blood, taken on day 0 of AZD1222 vaccination. This TCR was sampled from an adult in good health. The rearrangement uses TRBV6-5 and TRBJ1-2, with TRBD1 matching 8 bases. The CDR3: CASSHGQGRSYGYTF. The CDR3 DNA is TGTGCCAGCAGCCACGGACAGGGCAGGAGCTATGGCTACACCTTC.